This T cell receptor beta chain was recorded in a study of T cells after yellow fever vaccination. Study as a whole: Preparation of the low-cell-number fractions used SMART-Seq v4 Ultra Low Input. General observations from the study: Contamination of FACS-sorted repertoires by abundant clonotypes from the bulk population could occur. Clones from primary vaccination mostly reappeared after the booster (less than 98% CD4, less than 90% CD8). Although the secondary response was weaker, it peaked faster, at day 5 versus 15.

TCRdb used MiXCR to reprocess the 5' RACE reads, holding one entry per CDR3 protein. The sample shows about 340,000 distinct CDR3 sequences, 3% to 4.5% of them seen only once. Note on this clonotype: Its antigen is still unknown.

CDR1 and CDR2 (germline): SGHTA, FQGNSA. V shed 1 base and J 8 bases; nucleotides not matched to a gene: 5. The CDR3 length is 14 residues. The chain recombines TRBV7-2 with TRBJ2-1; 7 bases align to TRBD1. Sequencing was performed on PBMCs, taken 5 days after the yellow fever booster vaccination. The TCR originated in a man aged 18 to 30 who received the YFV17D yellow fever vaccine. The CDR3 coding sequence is TGTGCCAGCAGCTTAGACGAGGGGGCCTATGAGCAGTTCTTC. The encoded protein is CASSLDEGAYEQFF.